This is a list of T cell receptor beta chains from one sample in a study of T cell responses to AZD1222 COVID-19 vaccine. Profiling relied on immunoSEQ multiplex PCR, and the TCRdb table lists in-frame clones only, not all of them. In the table there are some 120,000 clones, 80% to 90% of which are singletons. Material: peripheral blood, obtained on day 0 of AZD1222 vaccination. These receptors came from an adult in good health. Both conserved end residues are part of each CDR3. D genes are given only for firm matches. Only part of the rows carry a size: once, few, many, or a class if the clone is expanded.

>TRBJ2-7|TRBV3-1/TRBV3-2|-|-
CASSQFTGREQYF
TGTGCCAGCAGCCAATTCACAGGACGGGAGCAGTACTTC
>TRBJ1-6|TRBV7-9|few|TRBD1
CASSSSGQGNSPLHF
TGTGCCAGCAGCTCTTCGGGACAGGGTAATTCACCCCTCCACTTT
>TRBJ1-2|TRBV23-1|once|-
CASSHWGGHTNYGYTF
TGCGCCAGCAGTCACTGGGGGGGGCATACTAACTATGGCTACACCTTC
>TRBJ1-5|TRBV7-8|-|-
CASRSGFGQPQHF
TGTGCCAGCAGATCAGGGTTCGGCCAGCCCCAGCATTTT
>TRBJ1-2|TRBV13|once|TRBD1
CASSSYMGQAYGYTF
TGTGCCAGCAGCTCCTACATGGGACAGGCCTATGGCTACACCTTC
>TRBJ2-2|TRBV7-3|-|TRBD2
CASSFIAGSDTGELFF
TGTGCCAGCAGCTTCATAGCGGGATCAGACACCGGGGAGCTGTTTTTT
>TRBJ2-2|TRBV7-2|-|TRBD2
CASSPAAGGYTGELFF
TGTGCCAGCAGCCCCGCGGCGGGAGGGTACACCGGGGAGCTGTTTTTT
>TRBJ2-7|TRBV10-2|-|TRBD2
CASTLIPGTNSYEQYF
TGCGCCAGCACCCTAATCCCCGGGACTAACTCCTACGAGCAGTACTTC
>TRBJ1-3|TRBV30|-|-
CAWSDSWTISGNTIYF
TGTGCCTGGAGTGATAGTTGGACAATCTCTGGAAACACCATATATTTT
>TRBJ2-7|TRBV19|few|TRBD2
CATRQLAVSYEQYF
TGTGCCACCCGCCAACTAGCGGTCTCCTACGAGCAGTACTTC
>TRBJ2-7|TRBV11-1|-|-
CASSLAGSYEQYF
TGTGCCAGCAGCTTAGCGGGCAGTTACGAGCAGTACTTC
>TRBJ2-5|TRBV2|-|TRBD2
CASSAGLAGGPWETQYF
TGTGCCAGCAGCGCGGGACTAGCGGGAGGGCCCTGGGAGACCCAGTACTTC
>TRBJ2-7|TRBV7-9|-|TRBD1
CASSPTGDPWEQYF
TGTGCCAGCAGCCCAACAGGGGACCCCTGGGAGCAGTACTTC
>TRBJ1-3|TRBV6-5|-|-
CASSRGLSGNTIYF
TGTGCCAGCAGCCGTGGGCTCTCTGGAAACACCATATATTTT
>TRBJ1-5|TRBV27|-|TRBD1
CASSLKGAGQPQHF
TGTGCCAGCAGTTTAAAGGGGGCAGGTCAGCCCCAGCATTTT
>TRBJ1-6|TRBV19|once|-
CASSQDSRNSPLHF
TGTGCCAGTAGTCAGGACTCGAGAAATTCACCCCTCCACTTT
>TRBJ2-1|TRBV7-9|-|-
CASTPRAGDNNEQFF
TGTGCCAGCACCCCGAGAGCAGGGGATAACAATGAGCAGTTCTTC
>TRBJ2-2|TRBV9|-|-
CASSPRVGTGELFF
TGTGCCAGCAGCCCCAGGGTTGGCACCGGGGAGCTGTTTTTT
>TRBJ2-1|TRBV5-4|-|TRBD2
CATRLAGGFYNEQFF
TGTGCCACAAGACTAGCGGGAGGTTTCTACAATGAGCAGTTCTTC
>TRBJ1-6|TRBV28|few|TRBD1
CASRDRVNSPLHF
TGTGCCAGTCGGGACAGGGTGAATTCACCCCTCCACTTT
>TRBJ1-1|TRBV12-5|-|TRBD1
CASGQGQGSSNTEAFF
TGTGCTAGTGGCCAGGGACAGGGATCCTCGAACACTGAAGCTTTCTTT
>TRBJ2-3|TRBV4-1|-|TRBD2
CASSQQALAGGGTDTQYF
TGCGCCAGCAGCCAACAGGCCCTAGCGGGGGGTGGCACAGATACGCAGTATTTT
>TRBJ2-3|TRBV7-2|-|TRBD2
CASSPGTTPDTQYF
TGTGCCAGCAGCCCCGGGACTACTCCAGATACGCAGTATTTT
>TRBJ2-3|TRBV5-1|once|TRBD2
CASSLLAGPTDTQYF
TGCGCCAGCAGCTTGCTAGCGGGGCCCACAGATACGCAGTATTTT
>TRBJ1-5|TRBV27|-|TRBD1
CASSTGARESNQPQHF
TGTGCCAGCAGTACAGGGGCTCGAGAATCCAATCAGCCCCAGCATTTT
>TRBJ2-3|TRBV27|-|-
CASNGPLDTQYF
TGTGCCAGCAATGGACCCCTTGATACGCAGTATTTT
>TRBJ2-1|TRBV19|once|TRBD2
CASRPLAGGNNEQFF
TGTGCCAGTAGACCACTAGCGGGGGGAAACAATGAGCAGTTCTTC
>TRBJ1-6|TRBV12-3/TRBV12-4|-|-
CASSLKSNSPLHF
TGTGCCAGCAGTTTAAAGTCCAATTCACCCCTCCACTTT
>TRBJ2-1|TRBV4-3|-|TRBD1
CASSQEGTVLNEQFF
TGCGCCAGCAGCCAAGAAGGGACAGTTTTGAATGAGCAGTTCTTC
>TRBJ2-7|TRBV5-1|-|-
CASRTVPPGEQYF
TGCGCCAGCAGGACAGTCCCCCCGGGCGAGCAGTACTTC
>TRBJ1-2|TRBV5-6|-|-
CASSLGVVLWGYTF
TGTGCCAGCAGCTTGGGAGTGGTGCTCTGGGGCTACACCTTC
>TRBJ1-2|TRBV28|once|TRBD1
CASSPGTGVGYTF
TGTGCCAGCAGTCCCGGGACAGGGGTCGGCTACACCTTC
>TRBJ1-2|TRBV9|-|-
CASSVGSLIQGDVGYTF
TGTGCCAGCAGCGTAGGATCCCTTATTCAGGGAGATGTTGGCTACACCTTC
>TRBJ2-3|TRBV21-1|once|-
CASSKGKQGVGTDTQYF
TGTGCCAGCAGCAAAGGAAAACAGGGGGTCGGCACAGATACGCAGTATTTT
>TRBJ2-5|TRBV7-9|-|TRBD2
CASSPRVAGPQETQYF
TGTGCCAGCAGCCCCCGGGTAGCGGGGCCCCAAGAGACCCAGTACTTC
>TRBJ1-5|TRBV21-1|-|-
CASSQKIHVRGPQHF
TGTGCCAGCAGCCAAAAAATACATGTCCGGGGGCCCCAGCATTTT
>TRBJ1-1|TRBV30|-|-
CAWSISGNTEAFF
TGTGCCTGGAGTATCTCCGGAAACACTGAAGCTTTCTTT
>TRBJ2-1|TRBV9|-|TRBD2
CASSASGHSGGSSYNEQFF
TGTGCCAGCAGCGCCAGCGGACATTCGGGGGGTAGCTCCTACAATGAGCAGTTCTTC
>TRBJ1-5|TRBV4-3|-|-
CASSQIFSGDQPQHF
TGCGCCAGCAGCCAAATCTTCTCGGGGGATCAGCCCCAGCATTTT
>TRBJ2-7|TRBV5-6|-|-
CASSLSAGTEQYF
TGTGCCAGCAGCTTGTCCGCAGGGACCGAGCAGTACTTC
>TRBJ1-2|TRBV28|few|-
CASSFRGQKNPYGYTF
TGTGCCAGCAGTTTTAGAGGACAGAAAAACCCCTATGGCTACACCTTC
>TRBJ1-1|TRBV7-6|-|TRBD1
CASSSRQGSNTEAFF
TGTGCCAGCAGCTCCCGACAGGGCTCGAACACTGAAGCTTTCTTT
>TRBJ1-2|TRBV9|-|TRBD1
CASSSTGIYGYTF
TGTGCCAGCAGCTCGACAGGGATCTATGGCTACACCTTC
>TRBJ2-7|TRBV9|once|-
CASSVSELASSYEQYF
TGTGCCAGCAGCGTTTCCGAACTAGCCAGCTCCTACGAGCAGTACTTC